This TCR beta chain was captured by sequencing in a study of blood T cell repertoires in COVID-19. Germline V CDR1 and CDR2: MDHEN, SYDVKM. This CDR3 comprises 16 residues. V lost 7 bases and J lost 4, with 19 bases in between. Participant reports of clinical history set cohort assignment. Assay used: immunoSEQ multiplex PCR; TCRdb lists only in-frame clones, some missing. This table holds some 300,000 clones, around 91% found once. This receptor was identified in a woman under 30 with acute COVID-19. V usage is TRBV28 and J usage is TRBJ2-2, with D possibly matching TRBD1 (5 bases). Input material: PBMCs or T cells enriched from blood (not recorded which). Written as DNA, the CDR3 is TGTGCCAGCACCCTATGGGCAGGGTCGGCCACCGGGGAGCTGTTTTTT. Translating gives CASTLWAGSATGELFF. Full variable domain (outside the CDR3, taken from reference TRBV28 and TRBJ2-2): DVKVTQSSRYLVKRTGEKVFLECVQDMDHENMFWYRQDPGLGLRLIYFSYDVKMKEKGDIPEGYSVSREKKERFSLILESASTNQTSMYLCASTLWAGSATGELFFGEGSRLTVL.